The clone carrying this T cell receptor beta chain was recorded a few times. Molecules of cDNA were individually given unique molecular identifiers that were attached to them. TCRdb passed the 5' RACE reads through MiXCR, listing each CDR3 protein once. The repertoire holds some 38,000 distinct CDR3 sequences, with less than 7% as singletons. The sample belongs to a study of early T cells in non-severe SARS-CoV-2 infection. For the study at large: Sequencing targeted bulk RNA from unsorted whole blood, leaving chains unpaired.

Germline V gives CDR1 SGHTA, CDR2 FQGTGA. This CDR3 contains 13 residues. Trimming pared 0 bases from V and 5 bases from J, leaving 7 bases between. Source: whole blood, taken at baseline. V usage is TRBV7-3 and J usage is TRBJ2-5; maybe TRBD2 (5 bases). This receptor was identified in an adult who was a healthcare worker with PCR-confirmed SARS-CoV-2 infection or an uninfected control (not recorded which). CDR3 coding DNA: TGTGCCAGCAGCTTAACGAGGAGGGAGACCCAGTACTTC. It yields the protein CASSLTRRETQYF.